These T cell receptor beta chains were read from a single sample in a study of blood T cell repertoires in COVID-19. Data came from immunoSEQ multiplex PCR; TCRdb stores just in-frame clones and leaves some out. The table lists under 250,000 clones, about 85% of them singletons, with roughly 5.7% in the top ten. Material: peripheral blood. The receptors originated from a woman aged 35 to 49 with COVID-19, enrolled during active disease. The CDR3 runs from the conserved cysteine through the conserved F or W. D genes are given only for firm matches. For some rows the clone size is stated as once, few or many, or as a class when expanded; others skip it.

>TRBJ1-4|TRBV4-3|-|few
CASSQEGAGLNEKLFF
TGCGCCAGCAGCCAAGAGGGAGCGGGGCTAAATGAAAAACTGTTTTTT
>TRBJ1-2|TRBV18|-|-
CASGTETLNYGYTF
TGTGCCAGCGGAACGGAGACCTTAAACTATGGCTACACCTTC
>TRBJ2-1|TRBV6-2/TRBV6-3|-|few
CASSRGRNEQFF
TGTGCCAGCAGTCGTGGGCGCAATGAGCAGTTCTTC
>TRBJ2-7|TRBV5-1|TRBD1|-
CASSFHSGTDSYEQYF
TGCGCCAGCAGCTTTCACTCCGGGACAGATTCCTACGAGCAGTACTTC
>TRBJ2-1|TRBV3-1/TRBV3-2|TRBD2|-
CASSPLAGSYNEQFF
TGTGCCAGCAGCCCCCTAGCGGGGAGTTACAATGAGCAGTTCTTC
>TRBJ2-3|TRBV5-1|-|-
CASSLVSGMRVGDTQYF
TGCGCCAGCAGCTTGGTGTCGGGGATGAGGGTCGGAGATACGCAGTATTTT
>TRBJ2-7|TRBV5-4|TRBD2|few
CASSFSGVPYEQYF
TGTGCCAGCAGCTTTAGCGGGGTACCCTACGAGCAGTACTTC
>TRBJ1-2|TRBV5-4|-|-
CASSPKTEIYGYTF
TGTGCCAGCAGCCCAAAGACAGAAATCTATGGCTACACCTTC
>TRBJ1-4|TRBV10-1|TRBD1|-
CASRKKTAWTGDATNEKLFF
TGCGCCAGCAGAAAAAAGACCGCCTGGACAGGCGATGCAACTAATGAAAAACTGTTTTTT
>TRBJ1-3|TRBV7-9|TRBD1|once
CASSYPGTGILLPGNTIYF
TGTGCCAGCAGTTATCCCGGGACAGGGATCCTATTGCCTGGAAACACCATATATTTT
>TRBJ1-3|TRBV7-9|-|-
CASSLRGGAENTIYF
TGTGCCAGCAGCTTAAGAGGGGGGGCAGAGAACACCATATATTTT
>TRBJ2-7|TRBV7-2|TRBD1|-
CASSLVGRDRGPEQYF
TGTGCCAGCAGCTTAGTTGGACGGGACAGGGGTCCCGAGCAGTACTTC
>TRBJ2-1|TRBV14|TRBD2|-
CASSQGLAGGNEQFF
TGTGCCAGCAGCCAGGGACTAGCGGGGGGCAATGAGCAGTTCTTC
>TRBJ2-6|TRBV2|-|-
CASLRSGANVLTF
TGTGCCAGCCTACGATCTGGGGCCAACGTCCTGACTTTC
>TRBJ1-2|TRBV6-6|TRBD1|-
CASSPGQGNYGYTF
TGTGCCAGCAGTCCCGGACAGGGGAACTATGGCTACACCTTC